This is a list of T cell receptor beta chains from one sample in a study of blood T cells in healthy people across ages. TCRdb redid the calling of the 5' RACE reads with MiXCR, one entry per CDR3 protein. The data show around 800,000 distinct CDR3 sequences, around a quarter seen once. These data were also filed under a second study, of T cells of mothers and their children.

The material sequenced was blood. Source of these receptors: a boy younger than 18 in good health. CDR3s include the opening cysteine and the closing phenylalanine or tryptophan. The order of the fields is V gene, J gene, clone size, D gene, CDR3 length, CDR3 DNA, CDR3 protein. The D gene is left open where the match is weak. Not every row has a clone size; where given, it reads once, few, many or a size class.

>TRBV6-2/TRBV6-3|TRBJ2-5|few|TRBD2|14
TGTGCCAGCAGACCAACGACTAGCGGAGAGACCCAGTACTTC
CASRPTTSGETQYF
>TRBV7-6|TRBJ2-5|-|TRBD2|14
TGTGCCAGCAGCGAAAGCGGGGGGTATGAGACCCAGTACTTC
CASSESGGYETQYF
>TRBV20-1|TRBJ2-5|-|-|12
TGCAGTGCGTCGCGGTATCAAGAGACCCAGTACTTC
CSASRYQETQYF
>TRBV30|TRBJ2-1|-|-|10
TGTGCCTGGAGTGAAGGGGAGCAGTTCTTC
CAWSEGEQFF
>TRBV7-6|TRBJ1-5|-|-|15
TGTGCCAGCAGCCCGGGGGGAAGAGAGAATCAGCCCCAGCATTTT
CASSPGGRENQPQHF
>TRBV5-1|TRBJ2-1|many|-|14
TGCGCCAGTAGCTTGGGGGGAGTCTACAATGAGCAGTTCTTC
CASSLGGVYNEQFF
>TRBV7-2|TRBJ2-4|few|-|11
TGTGCCAGCAGTCTCTCAAACATTCAGTACTTC
CASSLSNIQYF
>TRBV18|TRBJ1-3|few|-|19
TGTGCCAGCTCACCACCGGGTGGGTCAGGCCACGTCTCTGGAAACACCATATATTTT
CASSPPGGSGHVSGNTIYF
>TRBV29-1|TRBJ2-5|few|-|12
TGCAGCGTGACTGGCTCCCAAGAGACCCAGTACTTC
CSVTGSQETQYF
>TRBV11-2|TRBJ2-7|few|TRBD1|18
TGTGCCAGCAGCTTAGCTTTATATGGAGACAGGGGATCCGACGAGCAGTACTTC
CASSLALYGDRGSDEQYF
>TRBV4-1|TRBJ2-2|-|TRBD2|17
TGCGCCAGCAGCCAAATAACTAGCGGGAGTTTTCCCGGGGAGCTGTTTTTT
CASSQITSGSFPGELFF
>TRBV5-1|TRBJ2-1|-|-|16
TGCGCCAGCAGCCTGATTGCGGAAAGCTCCTACAATGGGCAGTTCTTC
CASSLIAESSYNGQFF
>TRBV5-1|TRBJ2-7|-|-|14
TGCGCCAGCAGCCCTGTCATCCGTAGGGGCGAGCAGTACTTC
CASSPVIRRGEQYF
>TRBV12-3/TRBV12-4|TRBJ1-5|-|-|17
TGTGCCAGCAGTTTAAGGTCTGGGGGCGCGGGCAATCAGCCCCAGCATTTT
CASSLRSGGAGNQPQHF
>TRBV5-1|TRBJ2-7|-|-|17
TGCGCCAGCAGCTCCGGGGGTCGAATATTGAGCTCCTACGAGCAGTACTTC
CASSSGGRILSSYEQYF
>TRBV29-1|TRBJ2-7|few|TRBD1|13
TGCAGCGTTGTTGGGACAGGGACCAACGAGCAGTACTTC
CSVVGTGTNEQYF
>TRBV11-2|TRBJ1-2|-|-|13
TGTGCCAGCAGCAATACAGCGAGGCGAGGCTACACCTTC
CASSNTARRGYTF
>TRBV5-1|TRBJ2-5|few|-|18
TGCGCCAGCAGCTACTACGGTAGAGAGACAGTCCACCAAGAGACCCAGTACTTC
CASSYYGRETVHQETQYF
>TRBV5-1|TRBJ1-1|-|TRBD1|15
TGCGCCAGCAGCGGCAGACAGGGCGGGAACACTGAAGCTTTCTTT
CASSGRQGGNTEAFF
>TRBV5-1|TRBJ2-5|few|TRBD2|15
TGCGCCAGCAGCTTGGAGCGGGGGGCCGAAGGGACCCAGTACTTC
CASSLERGAEGTQYF
>TRBV9|TRBJ2-5|many|-|12
TGTGCCAGCAGCGTGTCAGAAGAGACCCAGTACTTC
CASSVSEETQYF
>TRBV11-2|TRBJ2-3|-|TRBD2|18
TGTGCCAGCAGCACGCGCGCTCACTCTAGCGGGGGGGCAGATACGCAGTATTTT
CASSTRAHSSGGADTQYF
>TRBV29-1|TRBJ2-7|-|-|13
TGCAGCGTTGGGGTGGCTTTAATCTACGAGCAGTACTTC
CSVGVALIYEQYF
>TRBV2|TRBJ2-3|-|-|14
TGTGCCAGCAGTGAGGACGGTAGAACAGATACGCAGTATTTT
CASSEDGRTDTQYF
>TRBV11-2|TRBJ1-2|-|-|16
TGTGCCAGCACCGAATCGGGAAAGAATAGGAACTATGGCTACACCTTC
CASTESGKNRNYGYTF
>TRBV10-3|TRBJ2-7|-|TRBD1|14
TGTGCCATAAGCTCAAGACAGGGTTCCTACGAGCAGTACTTC
CAISSRQGSYEQYF
>TRBV5-1|TRBJ2-5|-|TRBD1|16
TGCGCCAGCAGCTTGGTGCCGGGGACAGGGGAAGAGACCCAGTACTTC
CASSLVPGTGEETQYF
>TRBV2|TRBJ2-5|-|TRBD1|15
TGTGCCAGCACCCGACCGGGACAGAGTCAAGAGACCCAGTACTTC
CASTRPGQSQETQYF
>TRBV7-2|TRBJ1-2|many|-|14
TGTGCCAGCAGCTTAGCGGTACAAGGCTATGGCTACACCTTC
CASSLAVQGYGYTF
>TRBV20-1|TRBJ1-2|few|-|14
TGCAGTGCGCCTTCTGGGGGGGGGCTATATGGCTACACCTTC
CSAPSGGGLYGYTF
>TRBV12-3/TRBV12-4|TRBJ2-5|-|TRBD1|14
TGTGCCAGCAGTTTCCGACAGGGGAGTGAGACCCAGTACTTC
CASSFRQGSETQYF
>TRBV12-3/TRBV12-4|TRBJ2-5|few|TRBD2|15
TGTGCCAGCAGTTTCCTAGCGGGGGACCAAGAGACCCAGTACTTC
CASSFLAGDQETQYF
>TRBV28|TRBJ1-1|-|TRBD1|16
TGTGCCAGCAGTTTTGGGACAGGGGTGATAAACACTGAAGCTTTCTTT
CASSFGTGVINTEAFF
>TRBV10-3|TRBJ1-2|few|TRBD1|14
TGTGCCATCAGCGGGACAGGGAAAGGCTATGGCTACACCTTC
CAISGTGKGYGYTF
>TRBV6-2/TRBV6-3|TRBJ1-2|-|-|14
TGTGCCAGCGTTGCCACGCACAGGGACTATGGCTACACCTTC
CASVATHRDYGYTF
>TRBV7-9|TRBJ1-1|-|-|15
TGTGCCAGCAGCTTAGAGAACAGGCCAGAAGTTGAAGCTTTCTTT
CASSLENRPEVEAFF